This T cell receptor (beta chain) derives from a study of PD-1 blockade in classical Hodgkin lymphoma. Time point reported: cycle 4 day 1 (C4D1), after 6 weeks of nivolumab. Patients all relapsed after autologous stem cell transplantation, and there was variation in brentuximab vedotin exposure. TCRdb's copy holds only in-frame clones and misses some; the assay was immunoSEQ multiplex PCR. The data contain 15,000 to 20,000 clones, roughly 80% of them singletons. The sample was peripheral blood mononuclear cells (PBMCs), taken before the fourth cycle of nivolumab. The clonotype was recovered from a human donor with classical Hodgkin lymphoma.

The DNA of the CDR3 is TGTGCTAGTGGTTTGGTAATAACTCAGGGATTCTCCTACGAGCAGTACTTC. Its translation: CASGLVITQGFSYEQYF. The J gene is TRBJ2-5, the V gene TRBV12-5; D may be TRBD1 (5 bases). TRBJ2-7 explains the end of the DNA better; the J call may be wrong. The germline V gene encodes CDR1 LGHNT and CDR2 FRNRAP. The CDR3 contains 17 residues.